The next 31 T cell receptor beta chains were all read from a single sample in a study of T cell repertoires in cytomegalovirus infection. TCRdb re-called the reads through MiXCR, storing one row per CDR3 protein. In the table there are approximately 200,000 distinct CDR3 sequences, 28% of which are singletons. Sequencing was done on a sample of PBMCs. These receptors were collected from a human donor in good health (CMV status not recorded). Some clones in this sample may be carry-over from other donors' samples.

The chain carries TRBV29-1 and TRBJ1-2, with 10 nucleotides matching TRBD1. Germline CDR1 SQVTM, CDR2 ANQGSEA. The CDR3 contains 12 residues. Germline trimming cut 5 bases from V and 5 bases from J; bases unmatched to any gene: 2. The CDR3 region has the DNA TGCAGCGTTCGGACAGGGGGGTATGGCTACACCTTC. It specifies CSVRTGGYGYTF.

The CDR3 region has the DNA TGCAGCGTTGCCAGGGTGGTAAACACTGAAGCTTTCTTT. This translates into CSVARVVNTEAFF. The chain joins TRBV29-1 to TRBJ1-1, with D perhaps TRBD1 (5 bases). The CDR3 totals 13 residues. Germline CDR1 is SQVTM and CDR2 is ANQGSEA. Trimming cost V 4 bases and J 2 bases, with 11 bases left between them.

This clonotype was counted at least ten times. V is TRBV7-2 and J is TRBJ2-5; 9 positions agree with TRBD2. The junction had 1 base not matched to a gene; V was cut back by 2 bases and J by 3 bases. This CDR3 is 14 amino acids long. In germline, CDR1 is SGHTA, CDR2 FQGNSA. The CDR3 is CASSLQRGEETQYF. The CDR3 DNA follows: TGTGCCAGCAGCTTACAGCGGGGGGAAGAGACCCAGTACTTC.

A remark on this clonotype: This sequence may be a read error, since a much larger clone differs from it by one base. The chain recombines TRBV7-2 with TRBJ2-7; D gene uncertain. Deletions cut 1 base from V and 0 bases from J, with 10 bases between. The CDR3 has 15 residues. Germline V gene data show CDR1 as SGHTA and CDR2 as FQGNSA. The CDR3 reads CASSLGSYSSYEQYF. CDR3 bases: TGTGCCAGCAGCTTAGGCTCCTATAGCTCCTACGAGCAGTACTTC.

This CDR3 reads CSVESLTDTQYF. The DNA of the CDR3 is TGCAGCGTTGAATCTCTCACAGATACGCAGTATTTT. This chain joins TRBV29-1 and TRBJ2-3, with D unresolved. Germline V gives CDR1 SQVTM, CDR2 ANQGSEA. V lost 2 bases and J 2 bases, leaving 5 bases between the germline ends. This CDR3 comprises 12 residues.

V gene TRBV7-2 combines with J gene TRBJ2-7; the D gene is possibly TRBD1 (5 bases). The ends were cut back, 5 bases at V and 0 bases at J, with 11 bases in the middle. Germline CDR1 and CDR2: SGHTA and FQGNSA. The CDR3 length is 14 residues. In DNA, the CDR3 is TGTGCCAGCAGCAATAGACAGTCCTCCTACGAGCAGTACTTC. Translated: CASSNRQSSYEQYF.

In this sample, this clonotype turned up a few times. The CDR3, as DNA: TGCGCCAGCACAGGGGGGATGAACACTGAAGCTTTCTTT. It translates to CASTGGMNTEAFF. The genes are TRBV5-1 and TRBJ1-1, with TRBD1 identical over 7 bases. Germline CDR1 reads SGHRS; CDR2 reads YFSETQ. The CDR3 length is 13 residues. Germline trimming cut 6 bases from V and 0 bases from J; bases unmatched to any gene: 2.

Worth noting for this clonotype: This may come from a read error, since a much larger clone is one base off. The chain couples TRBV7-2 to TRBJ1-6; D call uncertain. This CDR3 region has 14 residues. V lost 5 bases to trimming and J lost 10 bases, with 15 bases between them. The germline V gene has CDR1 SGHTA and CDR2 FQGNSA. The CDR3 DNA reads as TGTGCCAGCAGCCTAAGAAGGAGTAGGTCACCCCTCCACTTT. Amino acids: CASSLRRSRSPLHF.

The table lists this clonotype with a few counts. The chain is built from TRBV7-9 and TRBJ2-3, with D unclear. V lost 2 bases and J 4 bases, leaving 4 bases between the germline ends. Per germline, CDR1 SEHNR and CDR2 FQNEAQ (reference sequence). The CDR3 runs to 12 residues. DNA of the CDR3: TGTGCCAGCAGCTTAAGCTCAGATACGCAGTATTTT. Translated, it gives CASSLSSDTQYF.

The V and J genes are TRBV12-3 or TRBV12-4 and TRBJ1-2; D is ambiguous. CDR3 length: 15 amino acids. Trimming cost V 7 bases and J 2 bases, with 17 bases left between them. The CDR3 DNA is TGTGCCAGCACCCTGATCGATACGGAAAACTATGGCTACACCTTC. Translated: CASTLIDTENYGYTF.

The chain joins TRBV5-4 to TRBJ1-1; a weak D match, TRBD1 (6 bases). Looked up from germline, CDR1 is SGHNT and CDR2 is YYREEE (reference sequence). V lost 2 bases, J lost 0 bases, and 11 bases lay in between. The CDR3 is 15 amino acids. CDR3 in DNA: TGTGCCAGCAGCTTTGGACAGAACATGAACACTGAAGCTTTCTTT. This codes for CASSFGQNMNTEAFF.

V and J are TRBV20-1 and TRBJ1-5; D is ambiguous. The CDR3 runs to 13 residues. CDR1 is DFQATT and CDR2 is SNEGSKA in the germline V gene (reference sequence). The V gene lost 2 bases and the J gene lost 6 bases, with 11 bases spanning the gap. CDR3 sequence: CSARKSAGQPQHF. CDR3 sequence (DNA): TGCAGTGCTAGAAAGTCCGCCGGTCAGCCCCAGCATTTT.

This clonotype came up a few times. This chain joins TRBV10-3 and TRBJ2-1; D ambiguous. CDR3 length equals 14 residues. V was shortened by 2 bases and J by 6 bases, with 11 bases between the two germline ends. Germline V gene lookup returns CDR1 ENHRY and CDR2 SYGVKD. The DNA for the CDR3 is TGTGCCATCAGTGAGAGGGTGCAGACCAATGAGCAGTTCTTC. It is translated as CAISERVQTNEQFF.

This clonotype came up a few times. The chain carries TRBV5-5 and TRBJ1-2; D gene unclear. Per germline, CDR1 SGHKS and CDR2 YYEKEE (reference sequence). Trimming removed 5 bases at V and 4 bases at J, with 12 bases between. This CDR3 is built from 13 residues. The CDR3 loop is CASSLGPVYGYTF. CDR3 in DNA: TGTGCCAGCAGTCTCGGGCCAGTCTATGGCTACACCTTC.

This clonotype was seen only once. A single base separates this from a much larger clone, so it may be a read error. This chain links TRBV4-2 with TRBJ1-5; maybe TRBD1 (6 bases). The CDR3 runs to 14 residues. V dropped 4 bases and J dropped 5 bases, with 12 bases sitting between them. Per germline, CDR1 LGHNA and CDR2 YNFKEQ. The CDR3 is CASSPRDNYQPQHF. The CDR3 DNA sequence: TGTGCCAGCAGCCCCCGGGACAACTATCAGCCCCAGCATTTT.

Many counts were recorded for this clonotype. The CDR3 reads CASGSTSDRDYGYTF. In DNA, the CDR3 is TGTGCTAGTGGTTCCACCTCTGACAGAGACTATGGCTACACCTTC. The rearrangement uses TRBV12-5 and TRBJ1-2, with D maybe TRBD1 (5 bases). CDR1 is LGHNT and CDR2 is FRNRAP in the germline V gene. The CDR3 consists of 15 residues. Trimming cost V 4 bases and J 3 bases, with 15 bases left between them.

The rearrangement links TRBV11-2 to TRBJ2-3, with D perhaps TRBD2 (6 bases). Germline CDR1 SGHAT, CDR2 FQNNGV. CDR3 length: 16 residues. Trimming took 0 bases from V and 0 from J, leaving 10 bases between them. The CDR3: CASSLDAGTSTDTQYF. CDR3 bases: TGTGCCAGCAGCTTAGATGCAGGGACTAGCACAGATACGCAGTATTTT.

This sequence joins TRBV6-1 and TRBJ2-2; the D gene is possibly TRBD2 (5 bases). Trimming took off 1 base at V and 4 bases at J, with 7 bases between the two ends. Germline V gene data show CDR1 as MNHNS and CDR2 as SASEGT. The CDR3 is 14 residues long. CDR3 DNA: TGTGCCAGCAGTGAAGTGAGGGTCACCGGGGAGCTGTTTTTT. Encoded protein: CASSEVRVTGELFF.

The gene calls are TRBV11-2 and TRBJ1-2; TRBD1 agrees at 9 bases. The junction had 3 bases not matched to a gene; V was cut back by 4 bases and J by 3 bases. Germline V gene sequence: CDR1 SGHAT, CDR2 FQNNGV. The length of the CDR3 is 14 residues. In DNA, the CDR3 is TGTGCCAGCAGCTCGACAGGGGGATACTATGGCTACACCTTC. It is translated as CASSSTGGYYGYTF.

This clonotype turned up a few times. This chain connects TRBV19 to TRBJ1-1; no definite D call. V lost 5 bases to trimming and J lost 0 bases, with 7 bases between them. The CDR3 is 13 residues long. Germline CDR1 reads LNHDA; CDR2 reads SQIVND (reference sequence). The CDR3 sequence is CASSANMNTEAFF. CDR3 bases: TGTGCCAGTAGTGCGAATATGAACACTGAAGCTTTCTTT.

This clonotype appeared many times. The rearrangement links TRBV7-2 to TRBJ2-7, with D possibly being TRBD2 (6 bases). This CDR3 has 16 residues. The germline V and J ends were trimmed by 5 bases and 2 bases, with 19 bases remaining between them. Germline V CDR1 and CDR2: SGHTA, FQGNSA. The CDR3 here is CASSPAWEAQAYEQYF. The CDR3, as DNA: TGTGCCAGCAGCCCAGCTTGGGAGGCCCAGGCCTACGAGCAGTACTTC.

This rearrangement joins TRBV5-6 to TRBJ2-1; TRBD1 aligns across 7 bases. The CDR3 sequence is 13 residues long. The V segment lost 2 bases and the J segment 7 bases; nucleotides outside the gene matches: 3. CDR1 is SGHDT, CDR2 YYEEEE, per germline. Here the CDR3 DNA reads TGTGCCAGCAGCTTTAGGGGGCAAAATGAGCAGTTCTTC. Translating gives CASSFRGQNEQFF.

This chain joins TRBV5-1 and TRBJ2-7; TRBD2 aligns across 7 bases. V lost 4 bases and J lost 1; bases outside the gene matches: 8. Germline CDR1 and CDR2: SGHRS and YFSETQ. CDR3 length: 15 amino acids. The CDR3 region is CASSRSAGVSYEQYF. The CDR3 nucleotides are TGCGCCAGCAGCCGCTCCGCGGGGGTTTCCTACGAGCAGTACTTC.

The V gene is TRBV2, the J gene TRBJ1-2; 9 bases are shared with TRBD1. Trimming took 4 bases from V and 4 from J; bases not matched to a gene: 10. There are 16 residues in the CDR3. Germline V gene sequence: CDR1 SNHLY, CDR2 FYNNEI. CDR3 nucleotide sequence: TGTGCCAGCAGTGGAGAGGGGACAGGGACTCTCTATGGCTACACCTTC. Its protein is CASSGEGTGTLYGYTF. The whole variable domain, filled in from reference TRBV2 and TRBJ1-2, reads EPEVTQTPSHQVTQMGQEVILRCVPISNHLYFYWYRQILGQKVEFLVSFYNNEISEKSEIFDDQFSVERPDGSNFTLKIRSTKLEDSAMYFCASSGEGTGTLYGYTFGSGTRLTVV.

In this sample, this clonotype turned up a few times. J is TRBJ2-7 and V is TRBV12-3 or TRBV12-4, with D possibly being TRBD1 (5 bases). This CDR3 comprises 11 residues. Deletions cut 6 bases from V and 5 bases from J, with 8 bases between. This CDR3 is CASRAGNEQYF. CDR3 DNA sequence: TGTGCCAGCAGGGCAGGGAACGAGCAGTACTTC.

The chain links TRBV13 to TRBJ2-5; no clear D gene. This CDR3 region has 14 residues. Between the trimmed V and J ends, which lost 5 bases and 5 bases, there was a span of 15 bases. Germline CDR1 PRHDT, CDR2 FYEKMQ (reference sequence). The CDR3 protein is CASSPTPRLETQYF. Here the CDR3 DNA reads TGTGCCAGCAGCCCAACCCCCAGGTTGGAGACCCAGTACTTC.

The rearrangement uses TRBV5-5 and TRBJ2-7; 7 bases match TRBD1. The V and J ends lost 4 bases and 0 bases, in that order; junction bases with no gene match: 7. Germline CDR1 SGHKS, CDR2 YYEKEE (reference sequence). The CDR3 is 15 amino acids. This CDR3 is CASSLLTGSSYEQYF. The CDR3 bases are TGTGCCAGCAGCCTTCTGACAGGGAGCTCCTACGAGCAGTACTTC.

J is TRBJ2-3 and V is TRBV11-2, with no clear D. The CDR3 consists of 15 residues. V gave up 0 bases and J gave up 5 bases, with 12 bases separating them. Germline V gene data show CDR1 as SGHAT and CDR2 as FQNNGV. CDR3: CASSLDTSLGDTQYF. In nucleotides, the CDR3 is TGTGCCAGCAGCTTAGACACTTCCTTGGGAGATACGCAGTATTTT.

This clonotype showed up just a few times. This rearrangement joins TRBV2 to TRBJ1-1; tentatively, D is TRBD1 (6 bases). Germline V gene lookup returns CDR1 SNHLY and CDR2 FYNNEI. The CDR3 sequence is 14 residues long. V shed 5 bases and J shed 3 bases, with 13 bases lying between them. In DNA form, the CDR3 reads TGTGCCAGCAGTTGGCGGGGGCTCGACACTGAAGCTTTCTTT. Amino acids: CASSWRGLDTEAFF.

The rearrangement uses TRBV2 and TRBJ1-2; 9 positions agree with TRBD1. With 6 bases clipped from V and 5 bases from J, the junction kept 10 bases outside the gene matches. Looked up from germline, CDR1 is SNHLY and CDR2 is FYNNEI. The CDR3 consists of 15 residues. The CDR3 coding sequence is TGTGCCAGCAGGGGGACAGGGACCCCATCATATGGCTACACCTTC. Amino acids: CASRGTGTPSYGYTF. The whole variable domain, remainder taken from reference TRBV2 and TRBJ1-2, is EPEVTQTPSHQVTQMGQEVILRCVPISNHLYFYWYRQILGQKVEFLVSFYNNEISEKSEIFDDQFSVERPDGSNFTLKIRSTKLEDSAMYFCASRGTGTPSYGYTFGSGTRLTVV.

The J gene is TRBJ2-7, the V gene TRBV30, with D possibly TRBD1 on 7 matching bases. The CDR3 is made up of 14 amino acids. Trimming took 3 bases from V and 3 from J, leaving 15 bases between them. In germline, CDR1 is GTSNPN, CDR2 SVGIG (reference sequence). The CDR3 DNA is TGTGCCTGGAGCCCCGACAGGGAGGTCTACGAGCAGTACTTC. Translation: CAWSPDREVYEQYF. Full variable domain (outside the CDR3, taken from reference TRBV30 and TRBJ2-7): SQTIHQWPATLVQPVGSPLSLECTVEGTSNPNLYWYRQAAGRGLQLLFYSVGIGQISSEVPQNLSASRPQDRQFILSSKKLLLSDSGFYLCAWSPDREVYEQYFGPGTRLTVT.